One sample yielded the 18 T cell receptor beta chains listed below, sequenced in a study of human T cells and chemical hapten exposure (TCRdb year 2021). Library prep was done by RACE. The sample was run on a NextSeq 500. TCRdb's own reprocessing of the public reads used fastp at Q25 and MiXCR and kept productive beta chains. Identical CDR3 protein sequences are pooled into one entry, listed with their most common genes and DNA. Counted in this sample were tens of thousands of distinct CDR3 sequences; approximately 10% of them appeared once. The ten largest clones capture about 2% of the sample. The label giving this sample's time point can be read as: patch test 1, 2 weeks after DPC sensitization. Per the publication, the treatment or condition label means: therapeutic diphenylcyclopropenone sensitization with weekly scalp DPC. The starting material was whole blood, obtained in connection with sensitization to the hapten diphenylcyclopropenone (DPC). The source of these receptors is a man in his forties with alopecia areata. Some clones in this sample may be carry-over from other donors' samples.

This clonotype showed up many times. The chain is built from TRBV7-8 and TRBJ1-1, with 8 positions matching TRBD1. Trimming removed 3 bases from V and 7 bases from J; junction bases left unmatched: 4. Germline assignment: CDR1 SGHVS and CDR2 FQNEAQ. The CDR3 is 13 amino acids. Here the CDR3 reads CASSFTGGSEAFF. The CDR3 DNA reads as TGTGCCAGCAGCTTCACAGGGGGAAGTGAAGCTTTCTTT. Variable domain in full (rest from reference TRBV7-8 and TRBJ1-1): GAGVSQSPRYKVAKRGQDVALRCDPISGHVSLFWYQQALGQGPEFLTYFQNEAQLDKSGLPSDRFFAERPEGSVSTLKIQRTQQEDSAVYLCASSFTGGSEAFFGQGTRLTVV.

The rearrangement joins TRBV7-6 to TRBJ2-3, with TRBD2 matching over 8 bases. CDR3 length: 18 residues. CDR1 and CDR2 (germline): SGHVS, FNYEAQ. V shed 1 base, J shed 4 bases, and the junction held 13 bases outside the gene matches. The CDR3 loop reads CASSLDFAGGFLADTQYF. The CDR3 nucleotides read TGTGCCAGCAGCTTAGACTTCGCGGGAGGATTCCTAGCAGATACGCAGTATTTT. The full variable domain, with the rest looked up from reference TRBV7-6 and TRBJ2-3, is GAGVSQSPRYKVTKRGQDVALRCDPISGHVSLYWYRQALGQGPEFLTYFNYEAQQDKSGLPNDRFSAERPEGSISTLTIQRTEQRDSAMYRCASSLDFAGGFLADTQYFGPGTRLTVL.

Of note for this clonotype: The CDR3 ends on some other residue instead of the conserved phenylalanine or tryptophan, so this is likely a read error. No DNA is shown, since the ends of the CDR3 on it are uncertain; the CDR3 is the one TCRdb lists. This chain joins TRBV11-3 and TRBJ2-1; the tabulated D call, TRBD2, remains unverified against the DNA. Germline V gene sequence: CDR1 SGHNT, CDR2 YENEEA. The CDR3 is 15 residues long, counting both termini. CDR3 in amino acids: CASSRAGSSGSGRFS.

The CDR3 coding sequence is TGTGCCAGCAGCCAAGATGATGGGTCATCCCGGGTGGATACGCAGTATTTT. Translating it yields CASSQDDGSSRVDTQYF. The chain couples TRBV4-2 to TRBJ2-3, with unresolved D. The CDR3 length is 17 residues. Germline V gene sequence: CDR1 LGHNA, CDR2 YNFKEQ. V lost 0 bases, J lost 6 bases, and 19 bases lay in between.

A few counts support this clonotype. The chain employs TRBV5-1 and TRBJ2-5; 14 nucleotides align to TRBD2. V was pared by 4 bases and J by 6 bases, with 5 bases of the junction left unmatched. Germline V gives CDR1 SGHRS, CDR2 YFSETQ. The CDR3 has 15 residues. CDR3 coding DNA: TGCGCCAGCAGCCCCGGGACTAGCGGGAGACAGACCCAGTACTTC. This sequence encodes CASSPGTSGRQTQYF.

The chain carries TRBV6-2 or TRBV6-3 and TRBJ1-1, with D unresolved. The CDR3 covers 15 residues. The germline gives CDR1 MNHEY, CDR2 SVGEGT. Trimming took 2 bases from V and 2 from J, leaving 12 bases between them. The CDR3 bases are TGTGCCAGCAGTTACCCCCGGTGGTTTAACACTGAAGCTTTCTTT. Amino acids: CASSYPRWFNTEAFF.

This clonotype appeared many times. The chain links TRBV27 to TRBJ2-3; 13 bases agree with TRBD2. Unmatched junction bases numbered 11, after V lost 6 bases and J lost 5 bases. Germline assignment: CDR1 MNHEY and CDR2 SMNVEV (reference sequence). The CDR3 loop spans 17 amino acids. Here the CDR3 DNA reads TGTGCCAGCAGCAAACGGACTAGCGGGAGTTCGGGAGATACGCAGTATTTT. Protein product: CASSKRTSGSSGDTQYF.

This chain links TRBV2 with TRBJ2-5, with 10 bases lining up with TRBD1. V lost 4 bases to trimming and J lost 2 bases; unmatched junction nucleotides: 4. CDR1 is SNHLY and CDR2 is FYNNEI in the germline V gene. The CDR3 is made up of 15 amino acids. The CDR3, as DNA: TGTGCCAGCAGTGGTGGGACAGGGGTACAAGAGACCCAGTACTTC. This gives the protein CASSGGTGVQETQYF. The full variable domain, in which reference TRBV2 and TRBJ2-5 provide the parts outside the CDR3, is EPEVTQTPSHQVTQMGQEVILRCVPISNHLYFYWYRQILGQKVEFLVSFYNNEISEKSEIFDDQFSVERPDGSNFTLKIRSTKLEDSAMYFCASSGGTGVQETQYFGPGTRLLVL.

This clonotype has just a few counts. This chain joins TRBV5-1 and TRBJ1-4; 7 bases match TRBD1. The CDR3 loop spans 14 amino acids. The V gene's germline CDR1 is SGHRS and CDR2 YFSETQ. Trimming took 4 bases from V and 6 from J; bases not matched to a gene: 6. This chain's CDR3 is CASSPDRVDEKLFF. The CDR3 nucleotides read TGCGCCAGCAGCCCAGACAGGGTGGATGAAAAACTGTTTTTT.

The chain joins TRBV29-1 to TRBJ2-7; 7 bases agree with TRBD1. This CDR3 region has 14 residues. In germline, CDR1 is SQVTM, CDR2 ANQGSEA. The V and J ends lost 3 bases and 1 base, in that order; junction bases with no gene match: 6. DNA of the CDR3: TGCAGCGTTGAGACGGGACAGCATTCCTACGAGCAGTACTTC. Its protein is CSVETGQHSYEQYF.

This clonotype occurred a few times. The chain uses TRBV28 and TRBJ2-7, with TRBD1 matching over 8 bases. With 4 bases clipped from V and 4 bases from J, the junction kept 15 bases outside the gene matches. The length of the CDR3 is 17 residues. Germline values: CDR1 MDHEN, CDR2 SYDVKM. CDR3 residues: CASSSYTTGGLVYEQYF. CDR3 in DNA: TGTGCCAGCAGTTCCTATACTACAGGGGGGTTGGTGTACGAGCAGTACTTC.

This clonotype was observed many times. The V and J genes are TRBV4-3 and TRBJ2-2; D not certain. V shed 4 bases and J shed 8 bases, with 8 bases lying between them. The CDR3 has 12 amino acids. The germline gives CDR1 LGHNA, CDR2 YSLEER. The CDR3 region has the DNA TGCGCCAGCAGCCGGGCCAGTGGGGAGCTGTTTTTT. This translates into CASSRASGELFF.

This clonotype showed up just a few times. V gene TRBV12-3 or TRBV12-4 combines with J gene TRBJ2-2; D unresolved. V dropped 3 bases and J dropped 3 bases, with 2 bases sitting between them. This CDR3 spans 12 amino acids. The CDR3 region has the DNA TGTGCCAGCAGTTTCCACACCGGGGAGCTGTTTTTT. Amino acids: CASSFHTGELFF.

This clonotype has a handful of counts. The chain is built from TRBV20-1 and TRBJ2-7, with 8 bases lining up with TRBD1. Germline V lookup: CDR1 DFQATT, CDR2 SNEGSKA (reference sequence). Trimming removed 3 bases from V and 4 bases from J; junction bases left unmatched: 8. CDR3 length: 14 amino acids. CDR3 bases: TGCAGTGCTAGTGGACAGGGCCTAGTTTACGAGCAGTACTTC. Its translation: CSASGQGLVYEQYF.

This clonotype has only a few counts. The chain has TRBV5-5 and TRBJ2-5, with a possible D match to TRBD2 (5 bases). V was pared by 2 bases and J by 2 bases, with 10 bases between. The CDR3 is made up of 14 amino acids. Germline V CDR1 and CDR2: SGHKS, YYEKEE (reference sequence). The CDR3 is CASSFSAAQETQYF. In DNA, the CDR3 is TGTGCCAGCAGCTTTTCAGCGGCACAAGAGACCCAGTACTTC.

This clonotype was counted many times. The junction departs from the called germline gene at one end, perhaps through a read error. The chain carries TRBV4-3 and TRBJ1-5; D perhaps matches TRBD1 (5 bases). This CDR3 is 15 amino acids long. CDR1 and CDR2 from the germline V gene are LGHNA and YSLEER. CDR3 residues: CASSQARGSNQPQHF. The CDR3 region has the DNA TGCGCCAGCAGTCAAGCTAGGGGCTCCAATCAGCCCCAGCATTTT.

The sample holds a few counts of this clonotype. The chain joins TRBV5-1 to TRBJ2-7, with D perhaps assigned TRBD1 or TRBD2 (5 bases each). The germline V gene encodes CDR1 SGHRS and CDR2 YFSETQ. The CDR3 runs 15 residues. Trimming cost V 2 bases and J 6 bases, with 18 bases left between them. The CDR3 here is CASSFSTATGGEQYF. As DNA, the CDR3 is TGCGCCAGCAGCTTTTCCACCGCGACTGGGGGCGAGCAGTACTTC.

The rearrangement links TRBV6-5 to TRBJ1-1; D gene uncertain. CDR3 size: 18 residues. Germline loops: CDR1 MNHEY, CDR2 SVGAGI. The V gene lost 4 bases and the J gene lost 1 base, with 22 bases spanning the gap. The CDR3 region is CASSLGWTDPLPNTEAFF. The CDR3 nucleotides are TGTGCCAGCAGTTTAGGATGGACGGACCCCCTTCCGAACACTGAAGCTTTCTTT.